These 26 T cell receptor beta chains share one sample of origin, sequenced in a study of molecular identifiers for immune sequencing clone quantification. MiXCR was run by TCRdb on the PCR reads, yielding one entry per CDR3 protein. Counted here are more than 85,000 distinct CDR3 sequences, over 30% occurring once; the ten biggest clones make up roughly 4.2%. Source material: naive CD8+ T cells from blood, with Jurkat cell RNA spiked in. Sample subset: FACS-sorted CD8+CD4-CCR7+CD45RA+ naive T cells. The receptors were sampled from a human donor in good health. Some libraries in this study had Jurkat cell RNA spiked in.

This clonotype was picked up a small number of times. The chain joins TRBV20-1 to TRBJ1-1; 8 bases match TRBD1. CDR1 and CDR2 from the germline V gene are DFQATT and SNEGSKA (reference sequence). J was trimmed by 1 base and V by 5 bases; bases with no gene match: 6. The CDR3 has 14 residues. CDR3 region: CSAEDRVRNTEAFF. The CDR3 coding sequence is TGCAGTGCTGAGGACAGGGTCAGGAACACTGAAGCTTTCTTT.

V usage is TRBV19 and J usage is TRBJ2-1; D unresolved. CDR1 is LNHDA and CDR2 is SQIVND in the germline V gene (reference sequence). Trimming removed 3 bases at V and 0 bases at J, with 9 bases between. This CDR3 spans 15 amino acids. This CDR3 is CASSIGPSSYNEQFF. CDR3 nucleotides: TGTGCCAGTAGTATTGGCCCAAGCTCCTACAATGAGCAGTTCTTC. Together with reference TRBV19 and TRBJ2-1, the CDR3 gives the full variable domain: DGGITQSPKYLFRKEGQNVTLSCEQNLNHDAMYWYRQDPGQGLRLIYYSQIVNDFQKGDIAEGYSVSREKKESFPLTVTSAQKNPTAFYLCASSIGPSSYNEQFFGPGTRLTVL.

The V call is TRBV27, the J call TRBJ2-7; TRBD1 agrees at 8 bases. The CDR3 runs to 14 residues. Germline-derived CDR1 and CDR2 are MNHEY and SMNVEV (reference sequence). The J segment lost 2 bases and the V segment lost 2 bases, leaving 2 bases of the junction unmatched. In DNA form, the CDR3 reads TGTGCCAGCAGTTTACGGGGACAGGCCTACGAGCAGTACTTC. Its protein is CASSLRGQAYEQYF.

Points on this clonotype: One end of the junction varies from germline; a read error may be responsible. V usage is TRBV20-1 and J usage is TRBJ1-5; D remains ambiguous. This CDR3 spans 13 amino acids. Germline CDR1 DFQATT, CDR2 SNEGSKA (reference sequence). The CDR3 protein is CSVPSADNQHQHF. In DNA, the CDR3 is TGCAGTGTCCCCAGCGCAGACAATCAGCACCAGCATTTT.

This clonotype showed up many times. The V call is TRBV25-1, the J call TRBJ2-1; 8 nucleotides match TRBD2. The V gene's germline CDR1 is MGHDK and CDR2 SYGVNS. The CDR3 is 13 residues long. V was clipped by 10 bases and J by 5 bases; unmatched bases: 7. The CDR3, as DNA: TGTGCCACCATGCGGGGGGACAACAATGAGCAGTTCTTC. Translation gives CATMRGDNNEQFF. Based on the CDR3 plus reference TRBV25-1 and TRBJ2-1, the full variable domain is EADIYQTPRYLVIGTGKKITLECSQTMGHDKMYWYQQDPGMELHLIHYSYGVNSTEKGDLSSESTVSRIRTEHFPLTLESARPSHTSQYLCATMRGDNNEQFFGPGTRLTVL.

The chain recombines TRBV10-2 with TRBJ2-7, with D uncertain. This CDR3 is 12 amino acids long. V was clipped by 2 bases and J by 5 bases, with 7 bases between them. In germline, CDR1 is WSHSY, CDR2 SAAADI. The CDR3 nucleotides are TGCGCCAGCAGTGAGGATGTAGACGAGCAGTACTTC. Protein sequence: CASSEDVDEQYF.

This clonotype was seen ten or more times. The rearrangement uses TRBV6-6 and TRBJ2-1; 7 bases are a match to TRBD2. Germline CDR1 and CDR2: MNHNY and SVGAGI (reference sequence). The CDR3 loop spans 13 amino acids. V dropped 4 bases and J dropped 4; count of bases not matched to a gene: 1. CDR3 sequence: CASSLRGYNEQFF. The CDR3, as DNA: TGTGCCAGCAGTTTGCGGGGGTACAATGAGCAGTTCTTC.

This clonotype has only a few counts. The genes are TRBV7-9 and TRBJ2-7; D gene ambiguous. Germline V gives CDR1 SEHNR, CDR2 FQNEAQ (reference sequence). The CDR3 is 15 amino acids. V was clipped by 5 bases and J by 1 base, with 15 bases between them. Written as DNA, the CDR3 is TGTGCCAGCAGCCCCAGGACCCAAGGATCCTACGAGCAGTACTTC. This codes for CASSPRTQGSYEQYF.

The chain has TRBV9 and TRBJ2-7, with TRBD1 matching 7 bases. The CDR3 has 15 amino acids. V lost 4 bases, J lost 5 bases, and 12 bases stayed unmatched. Looked up from germline, CDR1 is SGDLS and CDR2 is YYNGEE. CDR3 in amino acids: CASSPGQSSMDEQYF. The DNA of the CDR3 is TGTGCCAGCAGCCCGGGACAGTCTTCCATGGACGAGCAGTACTTC.

V is TRBV20-1 and J is TRBJ2-1, with D hard to call. CDR1 and CDR2 (germline): DFQATT, SNEGSKA (reference sequence). This CDR3 is built from 13 residues. Trimming pared 3 bases from V and 6 bases from J, leaving 12 bases between. The CDR3 loop reads CSARLGLSNEQFF. CDR3 DNA: TGCAGTGCTAGGTTAGGCCTATCCAATGAGCAGTTCTTC.

Comments on this clonotype: In this CDR3 the conserved last residue, phenylalanine or tryptophan, is missing, so a read error is likely. J is TRBJ1-5 and V is TRBV19; the D is unclear. The CDR3 is 17 residues long. V gave up 3 bases and J gave up 1 base, with 16 bases separating them. The germline CDR1 and CDR2 sequences are LNHDA and SQIVND (reference sequence). Written as DNA, the CDR3 is TGTGCCAGTAGTATTTACCCACCGGCAGTCAGCAATCAGCCCCAGCATCTT. This encodes CASSIYPPAVSNQPQHL.

The chain joins TRBV27 to TRBJ2-7; D might be TRBD1 (6 bases). Trimming stripped 3 bases from V and 4 bases from J, with 10 bases between. CDR3 length equals 13 residues. Germline CDR1 reads MNHEY; CDR2 reads SMNVEV (reference sequence). DNA for the CDR3: TGTGCCAGCAGTTTGGGGGCTTTGTACGAGCAGTACTTC. This gives the protein CASSLGALYEQYF.

This rearrangement joins TRBV28 to TRBJ2-7, with a tentative D call TRBD1 (5 bases). The CDR3 covers 14 residues. The germline V gene encodes CDR1 MDHEN and CDR2 SYDVKM. Trimming took 7 bases from V and 1 from J, leaving 14 bases between them. CDR3 sequence reads: CASTKTEISYEQYF. The CDR3 coding sequence is TGTGCCAGCACCAAGACAGAGATTTCCTACGAGCAGTACTTC.

With respect to this clonotype: This may be a read error, as it is one base from a much larger clone. This likely comes from a read error, as the CDR3 has no conserved phenylalanine or tryptophan at its end. The chain joins TRBV12-3 or TRBV12-4 to TRBJ1-5; TRBD1 agrees at 9 bases. CDR3 length equals 14 residues. V lost 4 bases, J lost 8 bases, and 6 bases stayed unmatched. CDR3 sequence reads: CASSWGQGEKPQHY. CDR3 nucleotides: TGTGCCAGCAGTTGGGGACAGGGAGAGAAGCCCCAGCATTAT.

Remarks on this clonotype: A single base separates this from a much larger clone, so it may be a read error. This chain joins TRBV29-1 and TRBJ1-2; unclear D gene. The germline V gene has CDR1 SQVTM and CDR2 ANQGSEA. There are 15 residues in the CDR3. CDR3 protein: CCVEDSGATNYGYTF. The CDR3 DNA is TGCTGCGTTGAAGATTCGGGAGCGACGAACTATGGCTACACCTTC.

Details on this clonotype: A much larger clone lies a single base off, so this may be a read error. V usage is TRBV7-9 and J usage is TRBJ2-4; a weak D match, TRBD2 (6 bases). Germline V lookup: CDR1 SEHNR, CDR2 FQNEAQ (reference sequence). The CDR3 loop spans 16 amino acids. CDR3 sequence (DNA): TGTGCCAGCAGCTCTCCGACGGGGGAAGCCAGAAACATTCAGTACTTC. This sequence encodes CASSSPTGEARNIQYF.

The genes are TRBV9 and TRBJ1-1, with 7 bases aligning to TRBD1. The CDR3 covers 15 residues. J was trimmed by 0 bases and V by 4 bases; bases with no gene match: 6. The germline gives CDR1 SGDLS, CDR2 YYNGEE. In nucleotides, the CDR3 is TGTGCCAGCAGCCTGGAGGGACAGTTGAACACTGAAGCTTTCTTT. Protein: CASSLEGQLNTEAFF. Together with reference TRBV9 and TRBJ1-1, the CDR3 gives the full variable domain: DSGVTQTPKHLITATGQRVTLRCSPRSGDLSVYWYQQSLDQGLQFLIQYYNGEERAKGNILERFSAQQFPDLHSELNLSSLELGDSALYFCASSLEGQLNTEAFFGQGTRLTVV.

As for this clonotype: Possible read error: a much larger clone is one base away. V usage is TRBV7-2 and J usage is TRBJ2-3; 9 nucleotides line up with TRBD1. Germline V gene sequence: CDR1 SGHTA, CDR2 FQGNSA. The CDR3 covers 15 residues. CDR3 nucleotide sequence: TGTGCCGGCAGAGGGGACAGGGCTAGCACAGATACGCAGTATTTT. This translates into CAGRGDRASTDTQYF. The whole variable domain, remainder taken from reference TRBV7-2 and TRBJ2-3, is GAGVSQSPSNKVTEKGKDVELRCDPISGHTALYWYRQSLGQGLEFLIYFQGNSAPDKSGLPSDRFSAERTGGSVSTLTIQRTQQEDSAVYLCAGRGDRASTDTQYFGPGTRLTVL.

As regards this clonotype: Given a much more abundant clone one base away, this may be a read error. CDR3 protein: CASSLTPYEQYF. DNA of the CDR3: TGTGCCAGCAGCTTGACCCCCTACGAGCAGTACTTC. This sequence joins TRBV7-2 and TRBJ2-7, with D unclear. The V gene's germline CDR1 is SGHTA and CDR2 FQGNSA. The CDR3 extends over 12 amino acids. Trimming took off 3 bases at V and 2 bases at J, with 5 bases between the two ends.

Regarding this clonotype: It may be a read error: a sequence one base away is much more abundant. The chain employs TRBV29-1 and TRBJ2-3; 14 bases are shared with TRBD2. The CDR3 sequence is 16 residues long. Germline V gene data show CDR1 as SQVTM and CDR2 as ANQGSEA. The ends lost 8 bases at V and 0 bases at J; junction bases unmatched: 7. In nucleotides, the CDR3 is TGCAGCCATGAGGGACTAGCGGGAGAAAGCACAGATACGCAGTATTTT. Its translation: CSHEGLAGESTDTQYF.

This clonotype was observed a single time. A read error may be the cause here, since a much bigger clone is one base away. This chain links TRBV6-2 or TRBV6-3 with TRBJ1-5; TRBD1 matches 10 bases. CDR1 and CDR2 (germline): MNHEY, SVGEGT. This CDR3 has 17 amino acids. CDR3 in DNA: TGTGGCAGCATCGGGACAGGGGACTTCAGGGGCAATCAGCCCCAGCATTTT. Its protein product is CGSIGTGDFRGNQPQHF.

Comments on this clonotype: A read error is possible here, since a much larger clone lies one base away. This chain connects TRBV20-1 to TRBJ1-4; no reliable D call. The CDR3 is made up of 18 amino acids. The germline gives CDR1 DFQATT, CDR2 SNEGSKA (reference sequence). V gave up 0 bases and J gave up 4 bases, with 21 bases separating them. The CDR3 DNA follows: TGCAGTGCTAGAGATCTCCACGACGCATACAGACTTAATGAAAAACTGTTTTTT. Translating it yields CSARDLHDAYRLNEKLFF.

Points on this clonotype: A single base separates this from a much larger clone, so it may be a read error. V and J are TRBV25-1 and TRBJ2-3, with no clear D. Germline CDR1 and CDR2: MGHDK and SYGVNS. The length of the CDR3 is 14 residues. Trimming left V 1 base short and J 4 bases short, with 9 bases between. CDR3 in DNA: TGTGCCAGCAGTGAATCCACCGACTCAGATACGCAGTATTTT. Translated: CASSESTDSDTQYF.

The chain uses TRBV4-1 and TRBJ2-5; TRBD1 or TRBD2 may be the D gene (5 bases each). Germline V gene data show CDR1 as MGHRA and CDR2 as YSYEKL. V lost 4 bases, J lost 2 bases, and 11 bases lay in between. This CDR3 has 14 amino acids. The CDR3 region has the DNA TGCGCCAGCAGCCTGGGACGGGAACAAGAGACCCAGTACTTC. This codes for CASSLGREQETQYF.

Concerning this clonotype itself: This may stem from a read error, because a much larger clone lies one nucleotide away. The genes are TRBV27 and TRBJ2-1; D unclear. Germline V lookup: CDR1 MNHEY, CDR2 SMNVEV (reference sequence). The CDR3 is made up of 13 amino acids. Trimming shortened V by 2 bases and J by 8 bases, and 10 bases separated the two germline ends. CDR3 sequence reads: CASSLGPPYEQFF. The CDR3 region has the DNA TGTGCCAGCAGTTTAGGGCCTCCCTATGAGCAGTTCTTC.

This rearrangement joins TRBV11-2 to TRBJ2-2; TRBD1 agrees at 7 bases. This CDR3 region has 14 residues. Unmatched junction bases numbered 3, after V lost 4 bases and J lost 4 bases. CDR1 SGHAT and CDR2 FQNNGV come from the germline V gene. The CDR3 reads CASSSEGATGELFF. CDR3 coding DNA: TGTGCCAGCAGCTCAGAGGGGGCCACCGGGGAGCTGTTTTTT.